This paragraph reports one TCR beta chain. Antigen: not known. Profiling relied on immunoSEQ multiplex PCR, and the TCRdb table lists in-frame clones only, not all of them. The table records fewer than 120,000 clones, approximately 92% of them present only once. This specimen belongs to a study of T cell responses to AZD1222 COVID-19 vaccine. Study outcomes and limitations: Only 5 to 7 individuals given AZD1222 were seropositive at baseline. Sampling that yielded the repertoires occurred only after the peak T cell response. In a largely white British group with more females than males, clonal diversity was possibly underestimated.

The CDR3 runs to 16 residues. Trimming shortened V by 0 bases and J by 1 base, and 12 bases separated the two germline ends. Germline assignment: CDR1 ENHRY and CDR2 SYGVKD. Samples with a second dose at about 4 or about 12 weeks were pooled together. The sample in question was peripheral blood, obtained 28 days after the second AZD1222 dose. The V and J genes are TRBV10-3 and TRBJ1-1; D is perhaps TRBD1 (6 bases). This TCR was sampled from an adult who received the AZD1222 COVID-19 vaccine. CDR3 DNA: TGTGCCATCAGTGAGTCGAGGAGGGGGGCGAACACTGAAGCTTTCTTT. As protein: CAISESRRGANTEAFF.